The clone carrying this TCR beta chain was found once. Antigen unknown. This record belongs to a study of graft-versus-host responses after intestinal transplantation. Study summary: Multivisceral, liver-intestinal, or isolated intestinal transplants were received by the recipients. Every transplant recipient was induced with anti-thymocyte globulin, then maintained on tacrolimus and steroids for about 3 years.

Sequencing used immunoSEQ multiplex PCR; TCRdb keeps in-frame clones, though not all of them. The sample carries roughly 80,000 clones, about nine tenths recorded once. Overall study results and limits: The recipient marrow held GvH clones, and some of them showed up first in ileum or blood.

The CDR3 extends over 18 amino acids. With V trimmed by 3 bases and J by 5 bases, 18 bases remained unmatched. The receptor's source is a human donor who was the organ donor for an intestinal transplant. This chain uses TRBV5-3 with TRBJ2-5, with 8 bases aligning to TRBD1. TRBV5-3 is filed as an ORF, its function uncertain. The source was unstimulated CD8+ T cells sorted from spleen or lymph node cells, collected before transplant. CDR3 in amino acids: CARSSRYLRGLKEETQYF. The CDR3 nucleotides are TGTGCCAGAAGCTCAAGATACCTCAGGGGGCTTAAGGAGGAGACCCAGTACTTC.